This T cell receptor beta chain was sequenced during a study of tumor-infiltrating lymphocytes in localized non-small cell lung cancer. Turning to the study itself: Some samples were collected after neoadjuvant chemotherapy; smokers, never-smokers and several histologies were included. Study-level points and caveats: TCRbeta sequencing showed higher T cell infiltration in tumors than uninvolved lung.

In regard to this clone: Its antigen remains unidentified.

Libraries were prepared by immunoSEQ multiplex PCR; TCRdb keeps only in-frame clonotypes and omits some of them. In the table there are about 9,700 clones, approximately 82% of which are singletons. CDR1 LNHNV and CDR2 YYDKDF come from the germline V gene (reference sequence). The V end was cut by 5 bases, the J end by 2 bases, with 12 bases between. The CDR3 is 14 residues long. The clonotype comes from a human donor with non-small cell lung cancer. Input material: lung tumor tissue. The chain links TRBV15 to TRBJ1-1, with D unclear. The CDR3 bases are TGTGCCACCAGCCCCCGGGAGGGAAACACTGAAGCTTTCTTT. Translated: CATSPREGNTEAFF.